This is a list of T cell receptor beta chains from one sample in a study of beta chain features in type 1 diabetes. Measured with immunoSEQ multiplex PCR; TCRdb has only the in-frame clones, and not every one. The sample contains more than 120,000 clones, about 13% of which appear only once. Source material: central memory CD4+ T cells from blood. The receptor source for this set is a man younger than 35 with type 1 diabetes. The CDR3 runs from the conserved cysteine through the conserved F or W. The D gene is left open where the match is weak. For some rows the clone size is stated as once, few or many, or as a class when expanded; others skip it.

V gene	clone size	J gene	D gene	CDR3 protein	CDR3 DNA
TRBV27	few	TRBJ1-2	-	CASSLSWEGYYGYTF	TGTGCCAGCAGTTTATCCTGGGAGGGGTACTATGGCTACACCTTC
TRBV5-1	-	TRBJ2-6	TRBD1	CASSLDVQGAPSGANVLTF	TGCGCCAGCAGCTTGGATGTCCAGGGGGCGCCCTCTGGGGCCAACGTCCTGACTTTC
TRBV25-1	-	TRBJ1-2	TRBD1	CASSGSGTVVGYTF	TGTGCCAGCAGTGGCTCAGGGACAGTTGTTGGCTACACCTTC
TRBV2	-	TRBJ2-6	TRBD1	CASSEARQGTVLTF	TGTGCCAGCAGTGAAGCGCGACAGGGCACCGTCCTGACTTTC
TRBV10-3	few	TRBJ1-1	-	CAITPGNWGTEAFF	TGTGCCATCACACCTGGCAACTGGGGCACTGAAGCTTTCTTT
TRBV7-3	-	TRBJ2-3	-	CASSSVPGRLDTQYF	TGTGCCAGCAGCTCGGTCCCGGGACGGTTAGATACGCAGTATTTT
TRBV27	few	TRBJ2-7	TRBD1	CASSSQGYSGYEQYF	TGTGCCAGCAGTTCACAGGGGTACAGTGGCTACGAGCAGTACTTC
TRBV10-3	-	TRBJ1-6	-	CAITGGVSGAPLHF	TGTGCCATCACCGGAGGCGTCTCCGGGGCACCCCTCCACTTT
TRBV7-9	-	TRBJ2-2	TRBD1	CASSQGQDGELFF	TGTGCCAGCAGCCAAGGACAGGACGGGGAGCTGTTTTTT
TRBV9	-	TRBJ2-3	-	CASSVATGPYSTDTQYF	TGTGCCAGCAGCGTAGCTACGGGTCCTTATAGCACAGATACGCAGTATTTT
TRBV7-9	few	TRBJ1-5	TRBD1	CASSLNTGAGQPQHF	TGTGCCAGCAGCCTCAACACAGGGGCGGGTCAGCCCCAGCATTTT
TRBV28	-	TRBJ2-5	-	CASLLAGAETQYF	TGTGCCAGCCTCTTGGCGGGGGCAGAGACCCAGTACTTC
TRBV5-1	few	TRBJ2-1	TRBD2	CASSLEPSGTYNEQFF	TGCGCCAGCAGCTTGGAGCCTAGCGGTACATACAATGAGCAGTTCTTC
TRBV6-5	few	TRBJ1-1	-	CASSSPWSSTEAFF	TGTGCCAGCAGTTCCCCATGGTCGTCCACTGAAGCTTTCTTT
TRBV9	once	TRBJ2-2	-	CASSPHSGQPTGELFF	TGTGCCAGCAGCCCCCATTCGGGACAACCCACCGGGGAGCTGTTTTTT
TRBV2	few	TRBJ1-2	TRBD1	CASKSDRGYGYTF	TGTGCCAGCAAGTCCGACAGGGGCTATGGCTACACCTTC
TRBV30	-	TRBJ1-5	-	CAWGAQRQPQHF	TGTGCCTGGGGGGCGCAACGGCAGCCCCAGCATTTT
TRBV7-9	-	TRBJ2-5	-	CASSLGMEETQYF	TGTGCCAGCAGCTTAGGTATGGAAGAGACCCAGTACTTC
TRBV28	-	TRBJ2-7	-	CASIRRSSYEQYF	TGTGCCAGCATCAGACGGAGCTCCTACGAGCAGTACTTC
TRBV10-3	-	TRBJ1-2	-	CAISLGPLEGYGYTF	TGTGCCATCAGCCTAGGGCCACTGGAGGGATATGGCTACACCTTC
TRBV6-4	-	TRBJ2-3	-	CASRAFASTDTQYF	TGTGCCAGCAGGGCCTTCGCTAGCACAGATACGCAGTATTTT
TRBV5-1	-	TRBJ1-2	TRBD1	CASSMTGDYTF	TGCGCCAGCAGCATGACAGGGGACTACACCTTC
TRBV10-2	few	TRBJ2-1	TRBD2	CASSAASGVGQFF	TGCGCCAGCAGTGCGGCTAGCGGGGTAGGGCAGTTCTTC
TRBV19	-	TRBJ2-1	-	CASSIALGERTSSYNEQFF	TGTGCCAGTAGTATAGCCCTTGGGGAGCGGACGAGCTCCTACAATGAGCAGTTCTTC
TRBV4-2	few	TRBJ2-7	TRBD2	CASSPTSGGDSSSYEQYF	TGTGCCAGCAGCCCGACTAGCGGGGGGGATTCGAGCTCCTACGAGCAGTACTTC
TRBV11-2	-	TRBJ2-2	-	CASSLGASLNTGELFF	TGTGCCAGCAGCTTAGGCGCATCGCTGAACACCGGGGAGCTGTTTTTT
TRBV7-8	-	TRBJ2-1	-	CASSLARLPAGNEQFF	TGTGCCAGCAGCTTAGCAAGGCTCCCTGCAGGGAATGAGCAGTTCTTC
TRBV29-1	few	TRBJ1-2	TRBD1	CSVAGQGALNYGYTF	TGCAGCGTTGCGGGGCAGGGGGCTCTGAACTATGGCTACACCTTC
TRBV6-5	-	TRBJ2-3	-	CASSYSDTQYF	TGTGCCAGCAGTTACTCCGACACGCAGTATTTT
TRBV7-9	few	TRBJ2-2	-	CASSLYPLQLGTGELFF	TGTGCCAGCAGCCTCTACCCACTCCAACTAGGAACCGGGGAGCTGTTTTTT
TRBV5-1	many	TRBJ1-2	-	CASSLRLGPNYGYTF	TGCGCCAGCAGCCTCCGATTGGGACCCAACTATGGCTACACCTTC
TRBV5-1	few	TRBJ2-3	TRBD2	CASSLLVAGGPDTQYF	TGCGCCAGCAGCTTGTTAGTAGCGGGGGGGCCAGATACGCAGTATTTT
TRBV7-9	few	TRBJ2-3	-	CASSRDTDTQYF	TGTGCCAGCAGCCGGGACACAGATACGCAGTATTTT
TRBV6-5	few	TRBJ2-2	-	CASSYRTATGELFF	TGTGCCAGCAGTTACCGGACAGCCACCGGGGAGCTGTTTTTT
TRBV27	-	TRBJ1-4	-	CASSMDSQAGEKLFF	TGTGCCAGCTCGATGGACAGTCAAGCGGGTGAAAAACTGTTTTTT
TRBV25-1	few	TRBJ1-4	-	CASSESRANEKLFF	TGTGCCAGCAGTGAAAGTCGAGCTAATGAAAAACTGTTTTTT
TRBV27	-	TRBJ2-1	-	CASKGLSYNEQFF	TGTGCCAGCAAAGGCCTCTCTTACAATGAGCAGTTCTTC
TRBV29-1	once	TRBJ2-3	-	CSAPPRRGDTQYF	TGCAGCGCTCCTCCGAGGAGGGGAGATACGCAGTATTTT
TRBV19	few	TRBJ2-7	-	CASSIDWKRPYEQYF	TGTGCCAGTAGTATAGATTGGAAACGACCCTACGAGCAGTACTTC
TRBV18	-	TRBJ2-1	TRBD1	CASSSMDRVNEQFF	TGTGCCAGCTCATCAATGGACAGGGTAAATGAGCAGTTCTTC
TRBV7-8	-	TRBJ1-1	-	CASSSRRVNTEAFF	TGTGCCAGCAGCTCAAGACGGGTGAACACTGAAGCTTTCTTT
TRBV28	few	TRBJ1-1	-	CASRGDTNTEAFF	TGTGCCAGCAGGGGGGACACGAACACTGAAGCTTTCTTT
TRBV5-1	-	TRBJ1-1	TRBD1	CASSFGQAAGTEAFF	TGCGCCAGCAGCTTTGGACAGGCCGCGGGCACTGAAGCTTTCTTT
TRBV6-6	-	TRBJ2-2	-	CASSYAGANTGELFF	TGTGCCAGCAGTTATGCAGGGGCGAACACCGGGGAGCTGTTTTTT
TRBV29-1	many	TRBJ2-7	-	CSVAWGDGREQYF	TGCAGCGTTGCGTGGGGAGATGGTCGCGAGCAGTACTTC
TRBV5-1	few	TRBJ1-1	TRBD1	CASSLQGASTEAFF	TGCGCCAGCAGCTTACAGGGGGCCAGCACTGAAGCTTTCTTT
TRBV14	-	TRBJ1-1	-	CASSQDLVQGGAEAFF	TGTGCCAGCAGCCAAGATCTTGTGCAGGGAGGCGCTGAAGCTTTCTTT
TRBV5-4	-	TRBJ2-3	-	CASSFPAATNTDTQYF	TGTGCCAGCAGCTTTCCAGCGGCGACAAACACAGATACGCAGTATTTT
TRBV27	many	TRBJ1-5	-	CASSLDRINQPQHF	TGTGCCAGCAGTTTAGACCGAATCAATCAGCCCCAGCATTTT
TRBV25-1	once	TRBJ1-2	TRBD1	CASGQGNGYTF	TGTGCCAGCGGACAGGGGAATGGCTACACCTTC
TRBV9	-	TRBJ1-2	TRBD1	CASSAVTGQGSDGYTF	TGTGCCAGCAGCGCGGTTACGGGACAGGGATCGGATGGCTACACCTTC
TRBV30	-	TRBJ1-1	TRBD1	CAWIRDSNTEAFF	TGTGCCTGGATCCGGGACAGTAACACTGAAGCTTTCTTT
TRBV7-3	few	TRBJ2-5	-	CASSREYQETQYF	TGTGCCAGCAGCCGTGAATACCAAGAGACCCAGTACTTC
TRBV29-1	-	TRBJ1-1	-	CSARDLNTEAFF	TGCAGCGCCCGGGACTTGAACACTGAAGCTTTCTTT
TRBV29-1	-	TRBJ1-2	TRBD1	CSETTGEDGYTF	TGCAGCGAGACGACAGGGGAGGATGGCTACACCTTC
TRBV5-1	few	TRBJ2-3	-	CASSLWAFTDTQYF	TGCGCCAGCAGCTTGTGGGCCTTCACAGATACGCAGTATTTT
TRBV5-1	-	TRBJ2-7	-	CASREAPGQWSNEQYF	TGCGCCAGCAGAGAAGCACCGGGACAATGGAGTAACGAGCAGTACTTC
TRBV5-1	-	TRBJ2-6	-	CASSSDSSPSGANVLTF	TGCGCCAGCAGCTCCGACAGTTCCCCATCTGGGGCCAACGTCCTGACTTTC
TRBV30	-	TRBJ1-5	-	CAWSGTSNQPQHF	TGTGCCTGGAGTGGGACCTCCAATCAGCCCCAGCATTTT